This T cell receptor (beta chain) is drawn from a study of CXCR3-negative and CXCR3-positive naive CD8 T cells. UMI-labeled 5' RACE TRB cDNA libraries were prepared from the cells. TCRdb re-called the 5' RACE reads and gives one entry per CDR3 protein, without DNA. In all, the sample yields approximately 100,000 distinct CDR3 sequences. With respect to this clonotype: Its target is unknown.

The CDR3 spans 14 residues. CDR1 and CDR2 (germline): SGHNT, YYREEE (reference sequence). Study observations and caveats: Hydrophobicity of TRB CDR3s was greater in CXCR3-positive naive cells than in CXCR3-negative naive cells. Freshly isolated PBMCs were used in most assays, given partial CXCR3 loss after freezing.

Sequenced: naive CXCR3+ CD8+ T cells from blood. Subset meaning: CD45RO-CCR7+CD27+CD95- naive CD8+ T cells expressing CXCR3 (TNR3+). The chain employs TRBV5-4 and TRBJ2-5; the TRBD2 assignment by TCRdb is unverifiable without DNA. The origin of this receptor is a human donor in good health. Some clones in this sample may be carry-over from other donors' samples. The CDR3 protein is CASSRTSGEETQYF.